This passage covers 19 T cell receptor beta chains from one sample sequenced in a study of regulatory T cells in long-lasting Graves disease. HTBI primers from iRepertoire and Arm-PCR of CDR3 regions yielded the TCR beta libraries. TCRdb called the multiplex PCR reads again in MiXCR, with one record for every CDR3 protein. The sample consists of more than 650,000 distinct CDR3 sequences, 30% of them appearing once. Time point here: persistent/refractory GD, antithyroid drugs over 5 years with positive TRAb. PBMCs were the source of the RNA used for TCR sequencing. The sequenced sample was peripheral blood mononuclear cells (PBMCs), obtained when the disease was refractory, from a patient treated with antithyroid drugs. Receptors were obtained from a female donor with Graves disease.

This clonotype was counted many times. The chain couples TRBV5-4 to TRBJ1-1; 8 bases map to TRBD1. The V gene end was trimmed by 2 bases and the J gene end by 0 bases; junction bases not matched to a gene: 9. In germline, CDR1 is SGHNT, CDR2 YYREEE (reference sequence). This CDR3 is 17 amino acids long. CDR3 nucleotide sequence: TGTGCCAGCAGCTTCGGACCTCAGGACAGGGTGAACACTGAAGCTTTCTTT. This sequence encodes CASSFGPQDRVNTEAFF.

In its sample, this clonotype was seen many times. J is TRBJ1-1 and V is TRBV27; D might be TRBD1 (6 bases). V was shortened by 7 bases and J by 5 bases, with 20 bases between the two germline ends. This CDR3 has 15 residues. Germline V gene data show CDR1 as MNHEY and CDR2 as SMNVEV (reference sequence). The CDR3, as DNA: TGTGCCAGCAACCCGGCGGGGGCGGCGGTGACTGAAGCTTTCTTT. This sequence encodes CASNPAGAAVTEAFF.

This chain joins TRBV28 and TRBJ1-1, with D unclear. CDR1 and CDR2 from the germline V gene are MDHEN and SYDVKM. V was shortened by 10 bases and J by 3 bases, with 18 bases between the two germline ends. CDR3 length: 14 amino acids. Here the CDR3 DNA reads TGTGCCACCTTCCAGGCGATTCCTTACACTGAAGCTTTCTTT. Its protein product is CATFQAIPYTEAFF.

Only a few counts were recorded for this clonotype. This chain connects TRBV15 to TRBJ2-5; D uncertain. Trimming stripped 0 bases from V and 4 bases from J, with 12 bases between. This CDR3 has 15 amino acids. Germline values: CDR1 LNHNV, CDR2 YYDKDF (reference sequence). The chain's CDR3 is CATSRDRLAGETQYF. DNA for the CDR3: TGTGCCACCAGCAGAGATCGGTTAGCAGGAGAGACCCAGTACTTC.

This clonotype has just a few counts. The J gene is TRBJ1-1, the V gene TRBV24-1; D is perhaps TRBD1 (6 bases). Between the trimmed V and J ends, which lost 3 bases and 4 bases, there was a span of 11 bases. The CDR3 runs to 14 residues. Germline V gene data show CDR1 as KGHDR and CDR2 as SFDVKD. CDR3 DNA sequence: TGTGCCACCAGTGATGATACAGGGAGCACTGAAGCTTTCTTT. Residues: CATSDDTGSTEAFF.

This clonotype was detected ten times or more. The CDR3 bases are TGTGCCAGCGGTTCCAGGAACTATGGCTACACCTTC. Its translation: CASGSRNYGYTF. The chain is built from TRBV28 and TRBJ1-2, with D unclear. Germline CDR1 MDHEN, CDR2 SYDVKM. V was pared by 8 bases and J by 2 bases, with 9 bases between. The CDR3 is made up of 12 amino acids.

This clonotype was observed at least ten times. CDR3 sequence (DNA): TGTGCCAGCAGAGCAACAGGGGAAAGCAATCAGCCCCAGCATTTT. Its protein is CASRATGESNQPQHF. V usage is TRBV2 and J usage is TRBJ1-5; 7 nucleotides align to TRBD1. V lost 6 bases, J lost 1 base, and 6 bases stayed unmatched. The CDR3 runs 15 residues. Germline lookup yields CDR1 SNHLY and CDR2 FYNNEI. Full variable domain (remainder filled in from reference TRBV2 and TRBJ1-5): EPEVTQTPSHQVTQMGQEVILRCVPISNHLYFYWYRQILGQKVEFLVSFYNNEISEKSEIFDDQFSVERPDGSNFTLKIRSTKLEDSAMYFCASRATGESNQPQHFGDGTRLSIL.

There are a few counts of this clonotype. The DNA of the CDR3 is TGTGCCAGTACAAGGGGTGGGTCCTACGAGCAGTACTTC. Translated, it gives CASTRGGSYEQYF. The chain employs TRBV19 and TRBJ2-7; maybe TRBD1 (5 bases). The CDR3 runs to 13 residues. Germline CDR1 LNHDA, CDR2 SQIVND (reference sequence). Trimming pared 7 bases from V and 1 base from J, leaving 11 bases between. Drawing the rest from reference TRBV19 and TRBJ2-7, the complete variable domain is DGGITQSPKYLFRKEGQNVTLSCEQNLNHDAMYWYRQDPGQGLRLIYYSQIVNDFQKGDIAEGYSVSREKKESFPLTVTSAQKNPTAFYLCASTRGGSYEQYFGPGTRLTVT.

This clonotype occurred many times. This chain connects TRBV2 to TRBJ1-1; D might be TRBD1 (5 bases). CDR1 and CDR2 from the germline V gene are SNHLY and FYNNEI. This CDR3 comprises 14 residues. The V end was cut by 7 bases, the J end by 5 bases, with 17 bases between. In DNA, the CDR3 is TGTGCCAGCATGGGGGGAGCAGGGTTTACTGAAGCTTTCTTT. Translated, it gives CASMGGAGFTEAFF.

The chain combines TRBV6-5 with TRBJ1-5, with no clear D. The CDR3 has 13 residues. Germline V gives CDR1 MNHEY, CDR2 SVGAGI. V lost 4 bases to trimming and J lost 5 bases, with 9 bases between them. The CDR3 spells CASSWSGDQPQHF. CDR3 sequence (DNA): TGTGCCAGCAGTTGGAGCGGGGATCAGCCCCAGCATTTT.

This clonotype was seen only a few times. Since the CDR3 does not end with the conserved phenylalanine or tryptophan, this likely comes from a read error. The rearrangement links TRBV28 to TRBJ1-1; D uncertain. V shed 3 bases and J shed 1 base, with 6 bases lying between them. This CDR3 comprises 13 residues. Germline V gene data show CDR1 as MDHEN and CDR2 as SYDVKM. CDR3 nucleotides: TGTGCCAGCAGTTTGGGAGGGAACACTGAAGCTTTCCTT. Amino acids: CASSLGGNTEAFL.

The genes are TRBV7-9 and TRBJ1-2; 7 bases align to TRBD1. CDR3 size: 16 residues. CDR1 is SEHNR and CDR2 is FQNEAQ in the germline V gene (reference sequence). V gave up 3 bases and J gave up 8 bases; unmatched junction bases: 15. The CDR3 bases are TGTGCCAGCAGCTTTTTTTATGGACAGGAATTGGAGGGCTACACCTTC. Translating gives CASSFFYGQELEGYTF.

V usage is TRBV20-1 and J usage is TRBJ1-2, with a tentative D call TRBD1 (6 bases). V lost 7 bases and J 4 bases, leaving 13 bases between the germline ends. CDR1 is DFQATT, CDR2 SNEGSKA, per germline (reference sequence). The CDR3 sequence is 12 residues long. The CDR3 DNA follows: TGCAGTGGAGGGACAAAACTCTATGGCTACACCTTC. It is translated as CSGGTKLYGYTF.

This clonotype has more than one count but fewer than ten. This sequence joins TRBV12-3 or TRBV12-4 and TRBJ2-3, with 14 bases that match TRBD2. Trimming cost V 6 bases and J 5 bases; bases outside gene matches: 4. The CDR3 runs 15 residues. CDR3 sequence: CASSPTSGRGDTQYF. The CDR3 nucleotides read TGTGCCAGCAGCCCGACTAGCGGGAGGGGAGATACGCAGTATTTT.

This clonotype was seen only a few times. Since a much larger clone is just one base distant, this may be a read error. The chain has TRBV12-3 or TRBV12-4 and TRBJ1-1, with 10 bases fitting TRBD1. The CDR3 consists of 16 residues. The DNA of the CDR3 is TGTGCCAGCAGTCCGCACCCTTGGACAGGGGGGTCTGAAGTTTTCTTT. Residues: CASSPHPWTGGSEVFF.

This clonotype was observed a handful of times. The CDR3 protein is CASSLTGNLRDEQYF. The DNA of the CDR3 is TGTGCCAGCAGTTTGACAGGCAACCTCCGGGACGAGCAGTACTTC. The V and J genes are TRBV6-4 and TRBJ2-7; perhaps TRBD1 as D (6 bases). Germline V gene data show CDR1 as MRHNA and CDR2 as SNTAGT. The CDR3 is 15 residues long. The V gene lost 5 bases and the J gene lost 5 bases, with 19 bases spanning the gap.

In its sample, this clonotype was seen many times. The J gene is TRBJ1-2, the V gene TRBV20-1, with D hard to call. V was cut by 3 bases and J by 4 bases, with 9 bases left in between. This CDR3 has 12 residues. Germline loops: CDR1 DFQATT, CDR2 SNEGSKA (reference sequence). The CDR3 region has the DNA TGCAGTGCTAGTGGGTCAGCCTATGGCTACACCTTC. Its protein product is CSASGSAYGYTF.

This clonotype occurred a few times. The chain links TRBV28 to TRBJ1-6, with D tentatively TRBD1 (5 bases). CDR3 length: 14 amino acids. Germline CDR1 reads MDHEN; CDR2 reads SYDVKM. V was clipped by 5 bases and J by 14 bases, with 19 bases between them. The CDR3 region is CASSDRDPTQALHF. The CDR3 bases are TGTGCCAGCAGTGACCGGGACCCAACCCAGGCCCTCCACTTT.

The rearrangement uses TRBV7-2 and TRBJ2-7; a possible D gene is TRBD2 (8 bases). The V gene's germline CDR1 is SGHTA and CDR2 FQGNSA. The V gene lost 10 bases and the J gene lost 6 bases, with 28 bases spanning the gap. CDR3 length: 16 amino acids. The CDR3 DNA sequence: TGTGCCACTTCCCCCGCGGGAGGCCCGTCAGGGGGCGAGCAGTACTTC. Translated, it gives CATSPAGGPSGGEQYF.